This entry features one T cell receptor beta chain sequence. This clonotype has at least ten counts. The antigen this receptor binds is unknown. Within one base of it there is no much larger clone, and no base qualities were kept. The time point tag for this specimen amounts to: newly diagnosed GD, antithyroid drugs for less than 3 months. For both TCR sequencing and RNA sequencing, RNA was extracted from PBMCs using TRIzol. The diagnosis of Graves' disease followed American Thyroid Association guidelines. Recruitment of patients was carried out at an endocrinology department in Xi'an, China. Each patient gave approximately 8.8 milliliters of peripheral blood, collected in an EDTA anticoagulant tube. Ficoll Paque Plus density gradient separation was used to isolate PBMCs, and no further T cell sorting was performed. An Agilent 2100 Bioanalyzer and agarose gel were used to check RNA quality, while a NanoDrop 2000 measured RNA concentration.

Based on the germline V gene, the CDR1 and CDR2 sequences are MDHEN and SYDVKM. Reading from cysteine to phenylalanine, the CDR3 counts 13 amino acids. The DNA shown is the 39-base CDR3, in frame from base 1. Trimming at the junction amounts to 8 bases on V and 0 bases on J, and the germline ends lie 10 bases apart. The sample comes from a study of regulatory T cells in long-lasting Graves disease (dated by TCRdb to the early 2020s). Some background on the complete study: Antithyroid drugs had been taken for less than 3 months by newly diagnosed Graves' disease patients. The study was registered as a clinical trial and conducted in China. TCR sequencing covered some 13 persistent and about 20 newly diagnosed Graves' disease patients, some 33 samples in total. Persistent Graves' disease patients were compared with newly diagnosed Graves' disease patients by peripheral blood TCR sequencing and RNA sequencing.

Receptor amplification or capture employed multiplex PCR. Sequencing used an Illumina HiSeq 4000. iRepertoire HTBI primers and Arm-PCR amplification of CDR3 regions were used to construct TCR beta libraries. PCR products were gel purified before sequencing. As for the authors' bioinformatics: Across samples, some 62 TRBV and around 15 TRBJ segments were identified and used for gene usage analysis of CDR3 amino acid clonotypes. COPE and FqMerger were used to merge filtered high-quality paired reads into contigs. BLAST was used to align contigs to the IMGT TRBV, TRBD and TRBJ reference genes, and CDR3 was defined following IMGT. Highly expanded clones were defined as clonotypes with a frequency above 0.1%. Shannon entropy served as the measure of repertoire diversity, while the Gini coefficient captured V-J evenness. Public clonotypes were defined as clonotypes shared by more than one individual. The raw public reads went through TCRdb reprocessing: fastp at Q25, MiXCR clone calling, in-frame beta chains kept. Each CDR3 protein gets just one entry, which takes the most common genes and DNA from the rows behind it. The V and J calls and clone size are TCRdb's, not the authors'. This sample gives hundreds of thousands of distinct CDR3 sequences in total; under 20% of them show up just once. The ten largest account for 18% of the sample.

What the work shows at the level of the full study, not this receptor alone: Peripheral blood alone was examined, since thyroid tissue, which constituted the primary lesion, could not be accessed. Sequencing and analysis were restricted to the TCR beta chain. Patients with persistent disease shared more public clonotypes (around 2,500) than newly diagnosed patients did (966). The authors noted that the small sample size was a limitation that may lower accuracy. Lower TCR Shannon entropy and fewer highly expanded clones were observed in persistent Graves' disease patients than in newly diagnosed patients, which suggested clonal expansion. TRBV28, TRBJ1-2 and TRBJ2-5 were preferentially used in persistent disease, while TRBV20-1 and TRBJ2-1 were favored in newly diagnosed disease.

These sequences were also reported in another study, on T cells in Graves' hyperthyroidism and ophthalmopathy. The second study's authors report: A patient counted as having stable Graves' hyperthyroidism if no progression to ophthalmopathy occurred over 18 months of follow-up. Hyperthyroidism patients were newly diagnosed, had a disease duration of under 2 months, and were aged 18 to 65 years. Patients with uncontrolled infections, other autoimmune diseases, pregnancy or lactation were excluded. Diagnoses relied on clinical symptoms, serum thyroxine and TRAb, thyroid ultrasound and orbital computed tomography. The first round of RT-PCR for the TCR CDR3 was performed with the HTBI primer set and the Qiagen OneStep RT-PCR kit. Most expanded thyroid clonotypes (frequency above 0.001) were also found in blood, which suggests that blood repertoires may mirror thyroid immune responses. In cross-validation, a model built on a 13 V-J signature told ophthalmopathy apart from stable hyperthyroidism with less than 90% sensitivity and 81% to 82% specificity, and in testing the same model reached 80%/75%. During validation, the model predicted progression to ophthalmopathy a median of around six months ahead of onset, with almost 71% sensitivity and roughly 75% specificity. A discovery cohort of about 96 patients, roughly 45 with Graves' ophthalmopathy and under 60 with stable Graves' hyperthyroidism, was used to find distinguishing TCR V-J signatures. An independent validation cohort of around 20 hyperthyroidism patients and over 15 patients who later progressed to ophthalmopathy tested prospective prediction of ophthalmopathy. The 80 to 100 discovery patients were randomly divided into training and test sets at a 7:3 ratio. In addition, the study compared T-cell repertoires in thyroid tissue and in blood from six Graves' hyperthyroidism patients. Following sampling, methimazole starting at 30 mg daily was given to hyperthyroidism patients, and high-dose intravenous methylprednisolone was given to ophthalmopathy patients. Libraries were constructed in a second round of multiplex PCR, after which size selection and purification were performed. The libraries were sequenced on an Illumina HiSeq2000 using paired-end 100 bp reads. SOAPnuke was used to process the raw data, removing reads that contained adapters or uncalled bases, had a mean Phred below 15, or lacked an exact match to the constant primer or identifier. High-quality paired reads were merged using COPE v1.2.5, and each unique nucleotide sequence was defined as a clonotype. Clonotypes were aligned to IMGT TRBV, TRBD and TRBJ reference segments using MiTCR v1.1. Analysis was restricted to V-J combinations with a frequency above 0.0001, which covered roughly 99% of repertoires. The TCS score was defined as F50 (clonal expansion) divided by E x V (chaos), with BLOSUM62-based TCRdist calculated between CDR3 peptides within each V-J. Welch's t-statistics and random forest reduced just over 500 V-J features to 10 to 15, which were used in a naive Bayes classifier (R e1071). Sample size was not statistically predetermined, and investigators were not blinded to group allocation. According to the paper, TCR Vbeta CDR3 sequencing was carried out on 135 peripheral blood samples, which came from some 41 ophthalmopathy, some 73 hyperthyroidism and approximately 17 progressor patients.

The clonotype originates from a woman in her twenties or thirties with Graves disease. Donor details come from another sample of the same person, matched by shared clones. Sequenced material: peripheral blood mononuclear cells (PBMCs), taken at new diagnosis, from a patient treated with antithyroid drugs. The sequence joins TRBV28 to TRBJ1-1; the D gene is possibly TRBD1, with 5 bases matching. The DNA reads TGTGCCAGCGGTAGGGACCTGAACACTGAAGCTTTCTTT. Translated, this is CASGRDLNTEAFF. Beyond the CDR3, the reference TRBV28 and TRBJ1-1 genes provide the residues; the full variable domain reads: DVKVTQSSRYLVKRTGEKVFLECVQDMDHENMFWYRQDPGLGLRLIYFSYDVKMKEKGDIPEGYSVSREKKERFSLILESASTNQTSMYLCASGRDLNTEAFFGQGTRLTVV.